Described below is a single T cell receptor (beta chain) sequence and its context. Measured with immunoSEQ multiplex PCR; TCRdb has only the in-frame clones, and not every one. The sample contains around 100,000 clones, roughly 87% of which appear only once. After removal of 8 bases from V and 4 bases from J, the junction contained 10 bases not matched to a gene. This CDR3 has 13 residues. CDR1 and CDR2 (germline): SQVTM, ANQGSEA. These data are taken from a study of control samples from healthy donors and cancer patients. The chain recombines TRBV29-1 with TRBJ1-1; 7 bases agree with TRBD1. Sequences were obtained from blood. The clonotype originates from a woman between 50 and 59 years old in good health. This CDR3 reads CSTKGGAGTEAFF. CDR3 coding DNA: TGCAGCACGAAAGGGGGCGCGGGCACTGAAGCTTTCTTT.